This T cell receptor (beta chain) derives from a study of Ad26.COV2.S vaccination and SARS-CoV-2 variants. Treatment denoted: some 20 received Ad26.COV2.S at low or high dose, single or two shots; five or six received placebo; per-sample allocation not given. Sampling occurred on day 63 after the first vaccine or placebo injection. An Ad26 vector was used to express Wuhan-strain SARS-CoV-2 spike as the vaccine. The assay was immunoSEQ multiplex PCR, and TCRdb's table has in-frame clones only and misses some. The table lists about 320,000 clones, 86% of them singletons. Trimming stripped 8 bases from V and 1 base from J, with 2 bases between. Looked up from germline, CDR1 is LNHDA and CDR2 is SQIVND (reference sequence). The CDR3 loop spans 10 amino acids.

The sample was peripheral blood, taken in a trial of Ad26.COV2.S vaccine versus placebo. The sequence derives from a person between 18 and 59 years old who received the Ad26.COV2.S COVID-19 vaccine or a placebo. The gene calls are TRBV19 and TRBJ1-2, with D unclear. This CDR3 reads CASFNYGYTF. The CDR3 DNA sequence: TGTGCCAGTTTTAACTATGGCTACACCTTC.